This T cell receptor beta chain is from a study of siplizumab effects on memory and regulatory T cells. TCRdb's table, derived via immunoSEQ multiplex PCR, lists solely in-frame clones and lacks some. The sample lists around 77,000 clones, about 89% occurring once. Trimming shortened V by 4 bases and J by 5 bases, and 5 bases separated the two germline ends. The CDR3 spans 11 residues. The germline gives CDR1 SEHNR, CDR2 FQNEAQ (reference sequence). The specimen was CD8+ T cells sorted from blood. The sequence was collected from a human donor in good health. V and J are TRBV7-9 and TRBJ2-5; TRBD2 might be the D (5 bases). CDR3 sequence reads: CASSSGETQYF. The CDR3 DNA sequence: TGTGCCAGCAGCTCGGGGGAGACCCAGTACTTC.